A selection of T cell receptor beta chains follows, all from one sample in a study of human T cells and chemical hapten exposure. TCRdb independently ran MiXCR on the RACE reads; one entry per CDR3 protein. The sample carries more than 300,000 distinct CDR3 sequences, 4.5% to 6% recorded once. The sample here was whole blood, taken in connection with sensitization to the hapten diphenylcyclopropenone (DPC). The receptors were sampled from a woman aged 50 to 65 with alopecia areata. Some clones in this sample may be carry-over from other donors' samples. Both conserved end residues are trimmed from each CDR3. Fields, in order: V gene, J gene, clone size, CDR3 length, CDR3 protein. A clone size is listed for some rows: how often the clone was seen (once, few, many), or a class if it is expanded.

>TRBV9|TRBJ1-4|-|13
ASSVVAGEQEKLF
>TRBV7-9|TRBJ1-1|-|12
ASSLGGREVEAF
>TRBV6-5|TRBJ1-6|many|10
ASSLWNSPLH
>TRBV28|TRBJ2-7|once|15
ASSLDATSGDPLEQY
>TRBV28|TRBJ2-7|many|14
ASSRQDYRAVDQQY
>TRBV20-1|TRBJ1-2|many|12
SAAGTGANYGYT
>TRBV10-3|TRBJ1-1|-|11
AISEPDRVEAF
>TRBV29-1|TRBJ1-2|many|8
SVRDYGYT
>TRBV7-8|TRBJ2-1|many|12
ASSFEGGVNEQF
>TRBV7-9|TRBJ1-1|few|13
ASSSPGQGIPEAF
>TRBV3-1|TRBJ2-1|many|10
ASRWGAGEQF
>TRBV10-3|TRBJ1-2|few|11
ASNRATSYGYT
>TRBV29-1|TRBJ2-7|many|9
SAQGTYEQY
>TRBV10-3|TRBJ1-1|-|12
AISDLGEGTEAF
>TRBV20-1|TRBJ1-4|many|11
SAPGTGSEKLF
>TRBV29-1|TRBJ1-5|many|11
SVGGQGNQPQH
>TRBV29-1|TRBJ2-1|many|10
SVARQGFEQF
>TRBV5-1|TRBJ2-3|many|13
ASSPPENSTDTQY
>TRBV6-5|TRBJ2-4|many|13
ASSPHQGTKNIQY
>TRBV6-2/TRBV6-3|TRBJ2-1|-|10
ASSYSPREQF
>TRBV6-6|TRBJ1-4|few|11
ASTRRGGEKLF
>TRBV7-2|TRBJ2-1|many|11
ASSRDRGNEQF
>TRBV5-5|TRBJ2-5|few|10
ASSSNGHPQY
>TRBV16|TRBJ2-7|many|9
ASSRGSEQY
>TRBV25-1|TRBJ2-2|-|11
ASSEFSSEELF
>TRBV20-1|TRBJ2-1|many|12
SVLSGIAQAEQF
>TRBV2|TRBJ2-1|-|11
ANISSGGNEQF
>TRBV12-3/TRBV12-4|TRBJ2-1|many|12
ASTWTSGGEEQF
>TRBV6-6|TRBJ2-7|few|10
AIKGASHEQY
>TRBV28|TRBJ2-1|many|11
ASSSYYPGEQF
>TRBV11-2|TRBJ2-2|few|12
ASRTLTNTGELF
>TRBV7-8|TRBJ1-4|many|14
ASSLSPQGTNEKLF
>TRBV4-3|TRBJ1-5|-|16
ASSQDPPGTYSNQPQH
>TRBV27|TRBJ2-1|many|17
ASSLTGLAGGLGYNEQF
>TRBV7-9|TRBJ2-1|-|12
ASGAMGREDEQF
>TRBV11-2|TRBJ2-3|many|14
ASSPFTGGAADTQY
>TRBV2|TRBJ2-7|few|11
ASSERFSYEQY
>TRBV30|TRBJ1-1|-|12
ALSGGTGGTEAF
>TRBV20-1|TRBJ1-5|few|11
SAGDNKKQPQH
>TRBV20-1|TRBJ2-7|few|12
SAGPGLGSYEQY
>TRBV10-3|TRBJ2-3|many|13
AISEPGLSTDTQY
>TRBV3-1|TRBJ2-3|many|13
ASSQVRGAADTQY
>TRBV29-1|TRBJ1-4|many|15
SVEDLSEGGSGEKLF
>TRBV6-1|TRBJ2-6|few|16
ASGSRRGRAGGANVLT
>TRBV5-4|TRBJ2-7|-|11
ASSLRGGTEQY
>TRBV28|TRBJ2-7|few|11
ASSTDLQYEQY
>TRBV5-1|TRBJ2-2|few|12
ASHGTLYTGELF
>TRBV5-1|TRBJ2-7|-|14
ASSLPSGTVSYEQY
>TRBV4-2|TRBJ2-3|many|12
ASSQGFDTDTQY
>TRBV15|TRBJ2-1|many|12
ATSRRGTDWLQF
>TRBV5-1|TRBJ2-1|-|13
ASSLVGRINNEQF
>TRBV18|TRBJ1-5|many|13
ASSATHRGGQPQH
>TRBV6-1|TRBJ1-5|many|14
ASSVAVGTSNQPQH
>TRBV5-1|TRBJ2-2|many|12
ASSSSGATGELF
>TRBV29-1|TRBJ1-1|few|9
SVVDSTEAF
>TRBV29-1|TRBJ2-5|few|9
SVEGLETQY
>TRBV18|TRBJ1-2|many|11
ASSPPSRDGYT
>TRBV9|TRBJ2-1|few|14
ASSEQGTSSYNEQF
>TRBV12-5|TRBJ2-5|many|13
ASGRAAGAGETQY